This T cell receptor (beta chain) was captured in a study of spatial heterogeneity in lung cancer. The time point is: sample taken at primary tumor resection. Sequencing was performed on whole RNA extracted from tumor and nontumor lung tissue, or from frozen PBMC, and the material was left unsorted. Each TCR cDNA molecule bore a unique molecular identifier. MiXCR, applied by TCRdb to the 5' RACE reads, yields one record per CDR3 protein. Here the sample spans fewer than 55,000 distinct CDR3 sequences, about 7.4% being singletons. This CDR3 comprises 15 residues. CDR1 is SGHTA and CDR2 is FQGNSA in the germline V gene. Trimming shortened V by 1 base and J by 2 bases, and 8 bases separated the two germline ends. In its sample, this clonotype was seen a few times.

This sequence joins TRBV7-2 and TRBJ2-2, with TRBD1 as a possible D gene (5 bases). The receptor comes from a female donor with early-stage non-small cell lung cancer. The sequenced sample was PBMCs, obtained at surgery. The CDR3 region has the DNA TGTGCCAGCAGCTTAGTTCAGGGTAACACCGGGGAGCTGTTTTTT. Protein sequence: CASSLVQGNTGELFF.